This TCR beta chain comes out of a study of cytomegalovirus exposure and HLA in healthy donors. Turning to the study itself: Caucasian-associated ancestry cluster membership applied to under 85% of 398 genotyped donors. Study-wide results and limits: When a later analysis compared HLA-associated TCR beta chains with equally common others, the HLA-associated chains turned out to be more clonally expanded and to have lower generation probabilities. According to a later analysis, donors in an Asian-associated ancestry cluster reportedly had fewer N-insertions than the roughly 670-donor mean.

The PCR used 60 Vbeta and 13 Jbeta primers. Clones were read by immunoSEQ multiplex PCR, and TCRdb kept only the in-frame ones, dropping some. The table lists around 100,000 clones, around two thirds of them singletons. Concerning this clone itself: Its antigen is not identified.

With 2 bases clipped from V and 14 bases from J, the junction kept 8 bases outside the gene matches. Germline CDR1 and CDR2: WNHNN and SYGVQD (reference sequence). The CDR3 sequence is 13 residues long. V gene TRBV10-1 combines with J gene TRBJ2-4, with TRBD1 identical over 8 bases. Input material: PBMCs. This sequence originates from a man younger than 40 in good health and CMV-seropositive. CDR3 sequence (DNA): TGCGCCAGCAGTGAGGGACCGGGACAGGCGGAGTACTTC. Amino acid sequence: CASSEGPGQAEYF.